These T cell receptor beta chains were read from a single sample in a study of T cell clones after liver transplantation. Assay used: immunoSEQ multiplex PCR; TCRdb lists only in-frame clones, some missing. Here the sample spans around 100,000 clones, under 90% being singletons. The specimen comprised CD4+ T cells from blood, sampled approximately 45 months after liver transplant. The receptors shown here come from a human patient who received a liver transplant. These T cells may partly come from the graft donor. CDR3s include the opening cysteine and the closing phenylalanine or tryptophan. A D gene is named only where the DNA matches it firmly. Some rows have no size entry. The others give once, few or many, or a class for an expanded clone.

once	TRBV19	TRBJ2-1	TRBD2	TGTGCCAGTAGTATAGCTGCCCGACTAGCGGGGCACAATGAGCAGTTCTTC	CASSIAARLAGHNEQFF
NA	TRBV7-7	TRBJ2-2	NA	TGTGCCAGCAGCCCCGACACTGCCCGGGAGCTGTTTTTT	CASSPDTARELFF
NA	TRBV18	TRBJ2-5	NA	TGTGCCAGCTCACTAGGACTGCAAGAGACCCAGTACTTC	CASSLGLQETQYF
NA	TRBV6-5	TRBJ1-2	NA	TGTGCCAGCAGTTACTCGATGGGAAGAGTCTACACCTTC	CASSYSMGRVYTF
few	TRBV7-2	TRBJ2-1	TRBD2	TGTGCCAGCAGCTTAGAAGGGACTAGCCGAAGGAATGAGCAGTTCTTC	CASSLEGTSRRNEQFF
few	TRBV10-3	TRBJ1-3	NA	TGTGCCACCTCCGAACAGAGCCACACCATATATTTT	CATSEQSHTIYF
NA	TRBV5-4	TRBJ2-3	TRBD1	TGTGCCAGCAGCGTTTCGCCCGGGACAGGGGGCCTTGATACGCAGTATTTT	CASSVSPGTGGLDTQYF
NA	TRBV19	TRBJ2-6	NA	TGTGCCAGCCTTCCCCCCCGCTCTGGGGCCAACGTCCTGACTTTC	CASLPPRSGANVLTF
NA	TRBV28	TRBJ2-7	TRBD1	TGTGCCAGCAGTGGGGGGACAGGGCAAGGCGAGCAGTACTTC	CASSGGTGQGEQYF
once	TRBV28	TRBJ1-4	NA	TGTGCCAGCGGCGGGGCTCATGAAAAACTGTTTTTT	CASGGAHEKLFF
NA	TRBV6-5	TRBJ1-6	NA	TGTGCCAGCAGTACAAGGCGGGAACCCCTCCACTTT	CASSTRREPLHF
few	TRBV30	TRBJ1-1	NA	TGTGCCCAAGGTAGAATGAACACTGAAGCTTTCTTT	CAQGRMNTEAFF
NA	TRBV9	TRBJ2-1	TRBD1	TGTGCCAGCAGCGTAGTTGGGACAGGGACAAACAATGAGCAGTTCTTC	CASSVVGTGTNNEQFF
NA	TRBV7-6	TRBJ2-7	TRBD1	TGTGCCAGCAGCTTAGTACAGGGGAGCTACGAGCAGTACTTC	CASSLVQGSYEQYF
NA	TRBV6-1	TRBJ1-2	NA	TGTGCCAGCAAACAGTACTATGGCTACACCTTC	CASKQYYGYTF
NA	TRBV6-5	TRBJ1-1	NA	TGTGCCAGCAGTTACGGGGGAGGGGGAAGCACTGAAGCTTTCTTT	CASSYGGGGSTEAFF
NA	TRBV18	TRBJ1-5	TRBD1	TGTGCCAGCTCACCACAGGGACAGAGCAATCAGCCCCAGCATTTT	CASSPQGQSNQPQHF
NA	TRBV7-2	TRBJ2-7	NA	TGTGCCAGCAGCTTAGACGGGGTGCGCGAGCAGTACTTC	CASSLDGVREQYF
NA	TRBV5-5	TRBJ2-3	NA	TGTGCCAGCAGCTTAATCACCAGCACAGATACGCAGTATTTT	CASSLITSTDTQYF
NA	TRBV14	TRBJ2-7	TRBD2	TGTGCCAGCAGCCAGGGAGGGCGTTTATCCTACGAGCAGTACTTC	CASSQGGRLSYEQYF
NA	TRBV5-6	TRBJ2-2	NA	TGTGCCAGCAGCTCTCCGGGACAGAACACCGGGGAGCTGTTTTTT	CASSSPGQNTGELFF